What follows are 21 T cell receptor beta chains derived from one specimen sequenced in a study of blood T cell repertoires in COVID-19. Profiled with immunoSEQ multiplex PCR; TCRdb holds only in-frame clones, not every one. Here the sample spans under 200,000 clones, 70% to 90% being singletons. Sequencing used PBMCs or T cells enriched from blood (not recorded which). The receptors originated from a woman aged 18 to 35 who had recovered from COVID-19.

CDR3 bases: TGTGCCAGCAGCCCCCTAGGGGGTTCACCCCTCCACTTT. Protein sequence: CASSPLGGSPLHF. This chain joins TRBV28 and TRBJ1-6; possible D gene TRBD1, 6 bases. Germline V CDR1 and CDR2: MDHEN, SYDVKM. V was cut by 6 bases and J by 9 bases, with 12 bases left in between. This CDR3 comprises 13 residues. Looking up the rest from reference TRBV28 and TRBJ1-6 gives the full variable domain: DVKVTQSSRYLVKRTGEKVFLECVQDMDHENMFWYRQDPGLGLRLIYFSYDVKMKEKGDIPEGYSVSREKKERFSLILESASTNQTSMYLCASSPLGGSPLHFGNGTRLTVT.

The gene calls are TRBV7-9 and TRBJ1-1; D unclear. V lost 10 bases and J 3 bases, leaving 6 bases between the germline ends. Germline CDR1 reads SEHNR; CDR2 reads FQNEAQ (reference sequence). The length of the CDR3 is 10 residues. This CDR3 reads CATRDTEAFF. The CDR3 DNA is TGTGCCACTCGGGACACTGAAGCTTTCTTT.

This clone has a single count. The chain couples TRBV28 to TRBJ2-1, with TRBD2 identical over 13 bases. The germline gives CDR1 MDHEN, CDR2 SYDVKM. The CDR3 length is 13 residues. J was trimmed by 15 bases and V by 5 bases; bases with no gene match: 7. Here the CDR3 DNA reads TGTGCCAGCAGTGTTACTAGCGGGGGGGTTTGGTTCTTC. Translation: CASSVTSGGVWFF.

The CDR3: CASSILARTGRQREAFF. The CDR3 DNA is TGTGCCAGTAGTATACTAGCCCGGACAGGTCGCCAACGTGAAGCTTTCTTT. The chain is built from TRBV19 and TRBJ1-1, with 7 bases lining up with TRBD1. With 2 bases clipped from V and 7 bases from J, the junction kept 16 bases outside the gene matches. Germline assignment: CDR1 LNHDA and CDR2 SQIVND (reference sequence). CDR3 size: 17 residues. The full variable domain, with the rest looked up from reference TRBV19 and TRBJ1-1, is DGGITQSPKYLFRKEGQNVTLSCEQNLNHDAMYWYRQDPGQGLRLIYYSQIVNDFQKGDIAEGYSVSREKKESFPLTVTSAQKNPTAFYLCASSILARTGRQREAFFGQGTRLTVV.

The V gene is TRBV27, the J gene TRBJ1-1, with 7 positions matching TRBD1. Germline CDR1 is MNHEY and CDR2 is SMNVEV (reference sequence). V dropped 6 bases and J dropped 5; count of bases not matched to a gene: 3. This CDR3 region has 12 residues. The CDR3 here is CASRRQGTEAFF. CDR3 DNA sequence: TGTGCCAGCAGGCGACAGGGAACTGAAGCTTTCTTT.

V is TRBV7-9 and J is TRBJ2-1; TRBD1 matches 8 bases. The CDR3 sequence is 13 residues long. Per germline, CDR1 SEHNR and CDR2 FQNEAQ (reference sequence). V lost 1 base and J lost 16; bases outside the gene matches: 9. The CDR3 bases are TGTGCCAGCAGCTTAGGGAGACAGGGGCGGGAATTCTTC. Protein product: CASSLGRQGREFF.

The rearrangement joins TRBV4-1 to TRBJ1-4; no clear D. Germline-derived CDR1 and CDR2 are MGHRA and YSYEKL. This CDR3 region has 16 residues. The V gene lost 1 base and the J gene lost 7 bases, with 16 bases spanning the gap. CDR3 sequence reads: CASSQGVRLGSEKLFF. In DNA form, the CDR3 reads TGCGCCAGCAGCCAAGGGGTACGACTAGGGAGTGAAAAACTGTTTTTT.

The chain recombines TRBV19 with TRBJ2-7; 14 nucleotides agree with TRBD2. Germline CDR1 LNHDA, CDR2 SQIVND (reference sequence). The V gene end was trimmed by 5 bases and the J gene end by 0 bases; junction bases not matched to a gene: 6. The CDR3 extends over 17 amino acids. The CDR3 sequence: CASSARGTSGSSYEQYF. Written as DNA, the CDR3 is TGTGCCAGTAGTGCCCGAGGGACTAGCGGGAGCTCCTACGAGCAGTACTTC.

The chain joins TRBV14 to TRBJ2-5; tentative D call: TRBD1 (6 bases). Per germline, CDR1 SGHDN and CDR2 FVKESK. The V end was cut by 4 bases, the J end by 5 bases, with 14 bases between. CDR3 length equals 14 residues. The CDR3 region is CASSRNRAEETQYF. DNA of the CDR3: TGTGCCAGCAGCCGGAACAGGGCTGAGGAGACCCAGTACTTC. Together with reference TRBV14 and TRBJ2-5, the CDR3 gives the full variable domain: EAGVTQFPSHSVIEKGQTVTLRCDPISGHDNLYWYRRVMGKEIKFLLHFVKESKQDESGMPNNRFLAERTGGTYSTLKVQPAELEDSGVYFCASSRNRAEETQYFGPGTRLLVL.

CDR3 amino acids: CASSPGTFSYEQYF. In nucleotides, the CDR3 is TGCGCCAGCAGCCCAGGGACTTTCTCCTACGAGCAGTACTTC. The V call is TRBV5-1, the J call TRBJ2-7; weak D call: TRBD2 (6 bases). Per the germline V gene, CDR1 is SGHRS and CDR2 is YFSETQ. Trimming removed 4 bases at V and 0 bases at J, with 11 bases between. The CDR3 spans 14 residues.

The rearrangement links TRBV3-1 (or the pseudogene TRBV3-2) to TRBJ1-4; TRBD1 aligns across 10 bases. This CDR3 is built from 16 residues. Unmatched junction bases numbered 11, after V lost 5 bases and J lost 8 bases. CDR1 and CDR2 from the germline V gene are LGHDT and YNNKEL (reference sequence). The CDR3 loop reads CASSELRDRGEEKLFF. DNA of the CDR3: TGTGCCAGCAGCGAGCTCAGGGACAGGGGAGAGGAAAAACTGTTTTTT.

CDR3 coding DNA: TGTGCCAGTAGTTTACCCGGACAGGGTGGATATGGCTACACCTTC. This codes for CASSLPGQGGYGYTF. The chain uses TRBV19 and TRBJ1-2; 8 bases map to TRBD1. This CDR3 spans 15 amino acids. V gave up 5 bases and J gave up 5 bases; unmatched junction bases: 10. From germline, CDR1 is LNHDA and CDR2 SQIVND (reference sequence).

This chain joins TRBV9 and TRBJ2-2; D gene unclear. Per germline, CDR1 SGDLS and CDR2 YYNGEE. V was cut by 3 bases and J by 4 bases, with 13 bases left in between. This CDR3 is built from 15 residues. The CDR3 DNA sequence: TGTGCCAGCAGCGGCAGAACGACTCTCACCGGGGAGCTGTTTTTT. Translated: CASSGRTTLTGELFF.

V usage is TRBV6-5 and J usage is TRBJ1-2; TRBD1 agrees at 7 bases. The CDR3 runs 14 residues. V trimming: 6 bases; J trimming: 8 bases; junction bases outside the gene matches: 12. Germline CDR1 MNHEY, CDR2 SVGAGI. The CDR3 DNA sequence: TGTGCCAGCAGCTCTTCCGGGACAGTCCTAGGCTACACCTTC. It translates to CASSSSGTVLGYTF.

CDR3 protein: CASSSGGHEQYF. The CDR3 DNA is TGCGCCAGCAGTAGCGGGGGCCACGAGCAGTACTTC. This chain connects TRBV10-2 to TRBJ2-7; 8 bases align to TRBD2. CDR3 length: 12 residues. Unmatched junction bases numbered 2, after V lost 5 bases and J lost 5 bases. Germline V gives CDR1 WSHSY, CDR2 SAAADI.

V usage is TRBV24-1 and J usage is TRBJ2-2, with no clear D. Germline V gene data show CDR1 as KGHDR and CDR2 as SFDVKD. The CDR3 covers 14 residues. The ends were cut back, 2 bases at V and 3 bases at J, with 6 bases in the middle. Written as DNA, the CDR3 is TGTGCCACCAGTGATTACCGGGACACCGGGGAGCTGTTTTTT. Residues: CATSDYRDTGELFF.

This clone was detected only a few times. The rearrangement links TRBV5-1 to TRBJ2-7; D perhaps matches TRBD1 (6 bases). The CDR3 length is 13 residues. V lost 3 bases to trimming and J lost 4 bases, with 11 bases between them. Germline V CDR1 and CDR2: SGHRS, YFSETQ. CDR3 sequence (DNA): TGCGCCAGCAGCTACCAACAGGGATACGAGCAGTACTTC. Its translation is CASSYQQGYEQYF.

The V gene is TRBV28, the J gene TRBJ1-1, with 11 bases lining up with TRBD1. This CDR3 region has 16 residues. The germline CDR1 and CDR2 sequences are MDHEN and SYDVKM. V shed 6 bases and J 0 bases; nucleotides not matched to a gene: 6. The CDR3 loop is CASRTGQGAMNTEAFF. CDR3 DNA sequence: TGTGCCAGCAGGACTGGACAGGGGGCTATGAACACTGAAGCTTTCTTT. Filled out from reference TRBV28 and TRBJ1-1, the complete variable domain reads DVKVTQSSRYLVKRTGEKVFLECVQDMDHENMFWYRQDPGLGLRLIYFSYDVKMKEKGDIPEGYSVSREKKERFSLILESASTNQTSMYLCASRTGQGAMNTEAFFGQGTRLTVV.

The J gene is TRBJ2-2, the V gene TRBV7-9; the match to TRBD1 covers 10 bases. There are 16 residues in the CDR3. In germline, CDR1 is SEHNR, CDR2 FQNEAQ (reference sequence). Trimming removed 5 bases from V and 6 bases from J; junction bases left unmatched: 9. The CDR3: CASSRDRGQLAGELFF. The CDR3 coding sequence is TGTGCCAGCAGCCGAGACAGGGGGCAACTCGCCGGGGAGCTGTTTTTT.

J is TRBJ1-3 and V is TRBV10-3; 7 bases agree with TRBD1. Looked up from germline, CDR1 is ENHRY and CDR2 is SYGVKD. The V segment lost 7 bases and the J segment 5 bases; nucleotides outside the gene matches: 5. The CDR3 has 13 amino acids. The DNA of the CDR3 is TGTGCCATCACCCCGACAGGGCGAAACACCATATATTTT. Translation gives CAITPTGRNTIYF.

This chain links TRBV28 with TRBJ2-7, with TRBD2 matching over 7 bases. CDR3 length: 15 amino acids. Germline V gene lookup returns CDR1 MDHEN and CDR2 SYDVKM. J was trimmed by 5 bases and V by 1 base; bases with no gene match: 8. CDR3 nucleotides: TGTGCCAGCAGTTTATACTCTCTGGGGGGGAACGAGCAGTACTTC. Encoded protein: CASSLYSLGGNEQYF.